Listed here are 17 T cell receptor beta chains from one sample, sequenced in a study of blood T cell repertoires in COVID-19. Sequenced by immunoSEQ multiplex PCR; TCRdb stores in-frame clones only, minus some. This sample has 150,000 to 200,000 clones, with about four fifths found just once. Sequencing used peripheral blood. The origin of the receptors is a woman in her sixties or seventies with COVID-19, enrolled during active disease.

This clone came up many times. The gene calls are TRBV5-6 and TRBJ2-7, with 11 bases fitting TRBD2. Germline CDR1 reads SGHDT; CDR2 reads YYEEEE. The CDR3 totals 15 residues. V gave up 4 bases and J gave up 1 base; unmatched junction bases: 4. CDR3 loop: CASSPTSGGSYEQYF. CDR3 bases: TGTGCCAGCAGCCCCACTAGCGGGGGATCCTACGAGCAGTACTTC.

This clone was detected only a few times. CDR3 region: CASSPAGLAKNIQYF. The CDR3 region has the DNA TGTGCCAGCAGCCCGGCGGGACTAGCCAAAAACATTCAGTACTTC. The chain joins TRBV3-1 (or the pseudogene TRBV3-2) to TRBJ2-4; weak D call: TRBD2 (6 bases). Between the trimmed V and J ends, which lost 4 bases and 0 bases, there was a span of 10 bases. The CDR3 extends over 15 amino acids. The V gene's germline CDR1 is LGHDT and CDR2 YNNKEL (reference sequence).

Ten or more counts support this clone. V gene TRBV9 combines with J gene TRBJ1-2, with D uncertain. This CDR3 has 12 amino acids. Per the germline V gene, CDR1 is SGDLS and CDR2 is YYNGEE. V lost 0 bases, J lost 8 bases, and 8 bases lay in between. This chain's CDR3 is CASSVGYSGYTF. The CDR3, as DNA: TGTGCCAGCAGCGTAGGATACAGCGGCTACACCTTC.

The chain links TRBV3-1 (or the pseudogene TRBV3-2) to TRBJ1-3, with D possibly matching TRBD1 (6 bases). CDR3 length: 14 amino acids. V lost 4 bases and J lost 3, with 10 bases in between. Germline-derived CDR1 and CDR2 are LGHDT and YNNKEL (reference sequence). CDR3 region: CASSPTGDGNTIYF. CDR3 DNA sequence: TGTGCCAGCAGCCCGACAGGAGATGGAAACACCATATATTTT.

In DNA form, the CDR3 reads TGTGCCAGCTCACCTCCGACTGGACTGAGCTCCTACAATGAGCAGTTCTTC. Its translation is CASSPPTGLSSYNEQFF. This rearrangement joins TRBV18 to TRBJ2-1; tentatively, D is TRBD2 (5 bases). The CDR3 contains 17 residues. V was trimmed by 3 bases and J by 0 bases, leaving 15 bases between them. Germline V gene lookup returns CDR1 KGHSH and CDR2 LQKENI.

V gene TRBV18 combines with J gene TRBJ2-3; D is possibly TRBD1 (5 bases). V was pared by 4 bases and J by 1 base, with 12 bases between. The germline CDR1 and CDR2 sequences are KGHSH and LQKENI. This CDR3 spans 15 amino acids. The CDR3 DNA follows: TGTGCCAGCTCACTAAACTTACAGGGCACAGATACGCAGTATTTT. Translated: CASSLNLQGTDTQYF.

The chain's CDR3 is CASSQASSSVLEQYF. CDR3 DNA: TGTGCCAGCAGCCAAGCCTCTAGTAGTGTGTTGGAGCAGTACTTC. This chain uses TRBV3-1 (or the pseudogene TRBV3-2) with TRBJ2-7; D remains unclear. The germline V gene encodes CDR1 LGHDT and CDR2 YNNKEL (reference sequence). The V gene lost 1 base and the J gene lost 7 bases, with 17 bases spanning the gap. The length of the CDR3 is 15 residues.

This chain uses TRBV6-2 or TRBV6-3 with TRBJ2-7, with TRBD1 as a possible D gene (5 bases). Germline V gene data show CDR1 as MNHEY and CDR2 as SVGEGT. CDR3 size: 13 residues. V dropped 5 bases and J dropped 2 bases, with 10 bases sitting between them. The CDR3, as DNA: TGTGCCAGCAGTCAACAGGCACCCTACGAGCAGTACTTC. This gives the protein CASSQQAPYEQYF.

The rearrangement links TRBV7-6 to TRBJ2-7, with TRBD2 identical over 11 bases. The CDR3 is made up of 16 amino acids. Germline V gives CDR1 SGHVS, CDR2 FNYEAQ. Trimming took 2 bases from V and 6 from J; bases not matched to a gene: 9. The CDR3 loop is CASSLTLAGARGEQYF. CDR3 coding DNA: TGTGCCAGCAGCTTAACACTAGCGGGGGCGCGGGGCGAGCAGTACTTC.

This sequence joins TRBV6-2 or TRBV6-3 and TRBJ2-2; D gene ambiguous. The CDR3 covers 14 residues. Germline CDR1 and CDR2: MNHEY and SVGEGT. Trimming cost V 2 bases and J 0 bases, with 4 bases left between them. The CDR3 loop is CASSYPTNTGELFF. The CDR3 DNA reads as TGTGCCAGCAGTTACCCCACGAACACCGGGGAGCTGTTTTTT.

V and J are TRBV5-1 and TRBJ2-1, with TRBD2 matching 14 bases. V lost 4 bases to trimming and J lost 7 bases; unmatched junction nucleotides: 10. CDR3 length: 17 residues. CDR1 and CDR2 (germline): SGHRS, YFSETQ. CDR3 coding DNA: TGCGCCAGCAGCAATGGCGGGGGGACTAGCGGGAGTAATGAGCAGTTCTTC. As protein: CASSNGGGTSGSNEQFF.

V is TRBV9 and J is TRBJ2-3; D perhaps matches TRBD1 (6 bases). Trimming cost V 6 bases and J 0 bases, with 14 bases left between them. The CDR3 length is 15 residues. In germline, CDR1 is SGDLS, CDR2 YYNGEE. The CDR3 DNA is TGTGCCAGCAAAAACAGGGAAGGGAGCACAGATACGCAGTATTTT. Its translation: CASKNREGSTDTQYF.

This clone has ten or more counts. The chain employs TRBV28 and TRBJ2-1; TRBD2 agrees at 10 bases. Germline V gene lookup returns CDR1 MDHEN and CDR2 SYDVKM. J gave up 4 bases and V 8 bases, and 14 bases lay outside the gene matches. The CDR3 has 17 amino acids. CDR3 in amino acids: CASVFGTGTSAYNEQFF. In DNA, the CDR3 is TGTGCCAGCGTTTTTGGTACCGGGACTAGCGCTTACAATGAGCAGTTCTTC.

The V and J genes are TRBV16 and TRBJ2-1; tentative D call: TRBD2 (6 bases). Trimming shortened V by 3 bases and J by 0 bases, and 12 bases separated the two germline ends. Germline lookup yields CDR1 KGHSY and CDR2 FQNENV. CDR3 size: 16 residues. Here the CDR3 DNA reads TGTGCCAGCAGCCATCCTCGACTAGACTCCTACAATGAGCAGTTCTTC. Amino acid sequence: CASSHPRLDSYNEQFF.

The CDR3 bases are TGTGCCAGCAGCTTAGGGGGCGCGGATGAAAAACTGTTTTTT. It translates to CASSLGGADEKLFF. The rearrangement joins TRBV7-9 to TRBJ1-4, with a tentative D call TRBD1 (5 bases). The germline gives CDR1 SEHNR, CDR2 FQNEAQ (reference sequence). The CDR3 covers 14 residues. Trimming stripped 1 base from V and 6 bases from J, with 9 bases between.

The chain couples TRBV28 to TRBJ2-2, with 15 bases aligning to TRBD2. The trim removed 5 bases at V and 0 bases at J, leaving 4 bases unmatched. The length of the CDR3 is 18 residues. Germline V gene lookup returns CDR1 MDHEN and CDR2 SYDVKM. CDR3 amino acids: CASSGGTSGRTNTGELFF. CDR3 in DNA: TGTGCCAGCAGTGGGGGGACTAGCGGGAGGACGAACACCGGGGAGCTGTTTTTT.

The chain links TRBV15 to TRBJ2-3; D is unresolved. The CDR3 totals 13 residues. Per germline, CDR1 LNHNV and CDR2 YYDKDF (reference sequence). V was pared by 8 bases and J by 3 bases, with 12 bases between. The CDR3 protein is CATSKPKTDTQYF. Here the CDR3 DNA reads TGTGCCACCTCCAAGCCCAAAACAGATACGCAGTATTTT. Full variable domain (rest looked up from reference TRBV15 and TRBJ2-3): DAMVIQNPRYQVTQFGKPVTLSCSQTLNHNVMYWYQQKSSQAPKLLFHYYDKDFNNEADTPDNFQSRRPNTSFCFLDIRSPGLGDTAMYLCATSKPKTDTQYFGPGTRLTVL.